This T cell receptor (beta chain) appears in the sequencing data of a study of shared clonotypes between healthy human individuals. Study-wide results and limits: The small donor group covered limited genetic and exposure diversity.

The ends lost 5 bases at V and 2 bases at J; junction bases unmatched: 5. Germline V gene lookup returns CDR1 SSHAT and CDR2 FNYEAQ (reference sequence). The CDR3 is 15 amino acids. The genomic DNA of each subset was split evenly across several immunoSEQ plates. In the authors' methods: Junction-only sequences without quality scores came from ImmunoSEQ, so filtering differed. Sequencing used immunoSEQ multiplex PCR; TCRdb keeps in-frame clones, though not all of them. That table furnishes V, J and clone size, whereas the DNA furnished D and trimming. The table includes millions of clones, 85% to 95% detected once. Terminally differentiated effector memory CD45RA+ cells were excluded from the naive CD8 cells, which were CD45RO-negative and positively selected for CCR7. Worth noting for this clone: Its antigen is still unknown.

This rearrangement joins TRBV7-7 to TRBJ2-7; 11 bases agree with TRBD2. Sequencing was done on a sample of naive CD8+ T cells from PBMCs. This receptor was obtained from a man aged 18 to 29 in good health. Some clones in this sample may be carry-over from other donors' samples. DNA of the CDR3: TGTGCCAGCAGCGCGGGGACTAGCGGAACCTACGAGCAGTACTTC. It codes for CASSAGTSGTYEQYF.